This entry features one T cell receptor (beta chain) sequence. Generated by immunoSEQ multiplex PCR, the TCRdb table keeps only in-frame clones and is missing some. The sample carries about 160,000 clones, roughly 93% recorded once. This specimen comes from a study of control samples from healthy donors and cancer patients. The CDR3 is made up of 14 amino acids. The trim removed 5 bases at V and 7 bases at J, leaving 4 bases unmatched. Germline V CDR1 and CDR2: SGHTA, FQGNSA. Specimen: blood. The chain recombines TRBV7-2 with TRBJ1-6, with 8 bases lining up with TRBD1. The TCR comes from a woman in her fifties or sixties in good health. This CDR3 reads CASSPRGPNSPLHF. DNA of the CDR3: TGTGCCAGCAGCCCCAGGGGGCCAAATTCACCCCTCCACTTT.